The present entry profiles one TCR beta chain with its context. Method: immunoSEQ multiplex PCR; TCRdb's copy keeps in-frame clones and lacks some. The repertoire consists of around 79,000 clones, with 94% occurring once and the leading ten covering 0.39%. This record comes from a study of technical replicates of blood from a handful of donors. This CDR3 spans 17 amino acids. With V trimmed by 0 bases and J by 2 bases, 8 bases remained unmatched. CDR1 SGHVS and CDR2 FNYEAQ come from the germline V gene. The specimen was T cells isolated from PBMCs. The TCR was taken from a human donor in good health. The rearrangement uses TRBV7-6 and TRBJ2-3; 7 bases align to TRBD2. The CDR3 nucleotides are TGTGCCAGCAGCTTAGCGGTGGGAGGGCCCTTCACAGATACGCAGTATTTT. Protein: CASSLAVGGPFTDTQYF.